Only one count was recorded for the clone carrying this TCR beta chain. The antigen is unknown. The CDR3 loop spans 13 amino acids. Germline V gene lookup returns CDR1 SGHAT and CDR2 FQNNGV. Trimming removed 2 bases at V and 2 bases at J, with 6 bases between. These data are taken from a study of cytotoxic CD8 clonotypes in ibrutinib-treated CLL. General observations from the study: Shared public clonotypes were rare, and on treatment they either got smaller or stayed the same. Exceeding age-matched healthy donors, baseline clonality also tracked the counts of circulating CD8+ T cells. Clonality climbed at ibrutinib response, then dropped toward baseline at progression.

TCRdb's table, derived via immunoSEQ multiplex PCR, lists solely in-frame clones and lacks some. This table holds about 160,000 clones, roughly 77% found once. The sequence derives from a human donor with chronic lymphocytic leukemia. Sequences were derived from PBMCs, sampled after 12 months of ibrutinib treatment. The chain carries TRBV11-2 and TRBJ2-5; D not resolved. The chain's CDR3 is CASSLRVQETQYF. The CDR3, as DNA: TGTGCCAGCAGCTTAAGAGTTCAAGAGACCCAGTACTTC.